The clone carrying this T cell receptor beta chain rates as medium-sized. Profiled with immunoSEQ multiplex PCR; TCRdb holds only in-frame clones, not every one. The sample holds roughly 29,000 clones, around 77% seen once. The data originate from a study of T cell repertoires in ileal Crohn's disease. The CDR3 is 15 amino acids. Trimming removed 3 bases from V and 8 bases from J, with 19 bases in between. Germline lookup yields CDR1 KGHSH and CDR2 LQKENI. Patients were adults with ileal or ileocolonic Crohn's disease needing resection. The chain joins TRBV18 to TRBJ1-2; the D gene is possibly TRBD1 (6 bases). Sequencing was performed on ileal tissue. This receptor was obtained from an adult with Crohn's disease. The CDR3 spells CASSPYALTGGGYTF. As DNA, the CDR3 is TGTGCCAGCTCACCTTACGCACTGACGGGGGGCGGCTACACCTTC.